This TCR beta chain was profiled in a study of shared clonotypes between healthy human individuals. Findings and caveats of the study: A few donors held about 4.5% of naive CD4 clonotypes in common. Memory subsets had estimated richness that was generally smaller than that of naive subsets. Rarefaction exposed incomplete sorted-subset sequencing despite large depth.

CD8 cells classed as naive were CD45RO-negative and positively selected for CCR7, excluding terminally differentiated effector memory CD45RA+ cells. Within Nashville, Tennessee resided all donors, each a Caucasian adult. CDR1 SGHDN and CDR2 FVKESK come from the germline V gene. V was cut by 2 bases and J by 4 bases, with 10 bases left in between. The CDR3 totals 14 residues. Concerning this clone: Its antigen is not known.

Only in-frame clones appear in the TCRdb table, and some are missing; sequencing was by immunoSEQ multiplex PCR. This table has about 820,000 clones, about 91% appearing once. The sample consisted of naive CD8+ T cells sorted from blood. The sequence was collected from a man aged 25 to 45 in good health. The V and J genes are TRBV14 and TRBJ2-3; D possibly corresponds to TRBD2 (5 bases). CDR3 in amino acids: CASSQWLAPDTQYF. The CDR3 nucleotides are TGTGCCAGCAGCCAATGGCTAGCTCCAGATACGCAGTATTTT.